The entry below gives a single T cell receptor (beta chain) sequence along with its context. Its antigen remains unidentified. The record originates from a study of PD-L1 blockade in urothelial cancer. Study-level information: Blood samples contained a median 141,255 T cells.

Germline V lookup: CDR1 SGHRS, CDR2 YFSETQ. V lost 5 bases and J lost 0; bases outside the gene matches: 8. The CDR3 is made up of 15 amino acids. General study points: Larger 3-week expansion of tumor-associated blood clones was seen in durable-benefit patients.

Every PCR got spiked synthetic TCR analog templates. Sequenced by immunoSEQ multiplex PCR; TCRdb stores in-frame clones only, minus some. The data contain 55,000 to 70,000 clones, roughly 80% of them seen just once; the ten biggest clones take up about 4.5%. Individual patients had between 1 and 8 samples, taken pretreatment and on-treatment. This chain uses TRBV5-1 with TRBJ2-7; 7 bases line up with TRBD2. The sample was PBMCs, taken around atezolizumab (anti-PD-L1) treatment. This TCR derives from a man aged 70 or older with urothelial cancer. CDR3 loop: CASSQEAGSSYEQYF. The CDR3 DNA is TGCGCCAGCAGTCAGGAAGCGGGAAGCTCCTACGAGCAGTACTTC.